The 20 T cell receptor beta chains presented below share a single source sample, sequenced in a study of PD-L1 blockade in urothelial cancer. Regarding time point: pretreatment peripheral blood. Produced via immunoSEQ multiplex PCR; TCRdb's table is partial and in-frame only. The data contain about 57,000 clones, roughly 79% of them singletons. The sequenced sample was PBMCs, obtained around atezolizumab (anti-PD-L1) treatment. The receptors originated from a man aged 65 to 85 with urothelial cancer.

The chain links TRBV4-1 to TRBJ1-1; TRBD1 aligns across 8 bases. The V segment lost 4 bases and the J segment 4 bases; nucleotides outside the gene matches: 8. CDR3 size: 15 residues. Germline V gives CDR1 MGHRA, CDR2 YSYEKL. This CDR3 is CASSRSQGGSTEAFF. CDR3 nucleotides: TGCGCCAGCAGCCGATCACAGGGGGGAAGCACTGAAGCTTTCTTT.

J is TRBJ2-7 and V is TRBV2; D may be TRBD1 (6 bases). Trimming removed 4 bases at V and 0 bases at J, with 10 bases between. Germline V CDR1 and CDR2: SNHLY, FYNNEI. CDR3 length: 14 residues. The CDR3 DNA sequence: TGTGCCAGCAGTGCCCCGGACAGCTCCTACGAGCAGTACTTC. Its translation: CASSAPDSSYEQYF.

This chain links TRBV5-4 with TRBJ2-5, with 10 bases lining up with TRBD1. The CDR3 is 18 amino acids. CDR1 is SGHNT, CDR2 YYREEE, per germline (reference sequence). With V trimmed by 0 bases and J by 0 bases, 8 bases remained unmatched. The chain's CDR3 is CASSLEITGTGDQETQYF. In nucleotides, the CDR3 is TGTGCCAGCAGCTTGGAAATTACCGGGACAGGGGACCAAGAGACCCAGTACTTC.

V and J are TRBV7-9 and TRBJ2-5; maybe TRBD2 (7 bases). CDR3 length: 14 amino acids. CDR1 is SEHNR, CDR2 FQNEAQ, per germline (reference sequence). Trimming removed 5 bases at V and 5 bases at J, with 15 bases between. Here the CDR3 DNA reads TGTGCCAGCAGCCGGGGGGCAGGAGGCGAGACCCAGTACTTC. Its protein is CASSRGAGGETQYF. Complete variable domain (other parts from reference TRBV7-9 and TRBJ2-5): DTGVSQNPRHKITKRGQNVTFRCDPISEHNRLYWYRQTLGQGPEFLTYFQNEAQLEKSRLLSDRFSAERPKGSFSTLEIQRTEQGDSAMYLCASSRGAGGETQYFGPGTRLLVL.

The rearrangement uses TRBV2 and TRBJ2-7, with 8 bases that match TRBD1. Trimming removed 4 bases from V and 5 bases from J; junction bases left unmatched: 7. In germline, CDR1 is SNHLY, CDR2 FYNNEI. The CDR3 length is 14 residues. For the CDR3, the DNA is TGTGCCAGCAGTGTGGACAGGGTGGCCCACGAGCAGTACTTC. It is translated as CASSVDRVAHEQYF.

This chain joins TRBV2 and TRBJ1-4, with 7 bases fitting TRBD1. V shed 7 bases, J shed 7 bases, and the junction held 12 bases outside the gene matches. This CDR3 is 15 amino acids long. Germline V gives CDR1 SNHLY, CDR2 FYNNEI. Here the CDR3 DNA reads TGTGCCAGCAACAACCCAGGGGGAGGAAGTGAAAAACTGTTTTTT. Translated: CASNNPGGGSEKLFF.

The V gene is TRBV6-1, the J gene TRBJ2-2; D uncertain. The CDR3 covers 14 residues. Germline V gives CDR1 MNHNS, CDR2 SASEGT. With 0 bases removed from V and 9 bases from J, the gap between germline ends came to 11 bases. The CDR3 sequence is CASSEAVASRELFF. CDR3 DNA sequence: TGTGCCAGCAGTGAAGCGGTAGCTTCCCGGGAGCTGTTTTTT.

In its sample, this clone was seen once. V and J are TRBV9 and TRBJ2-2, with TRBD2 matching over 9 bases. Losses at the gene ends were 2 bases for V and 4 bases for J; bases not matched to a gene: 12. Germline V gives CDR1 SGDLS, CDR2 YYNGEE. The CDR3 has 18 amino acids. CDR3 coding DNA: TGTGCCAGCAGCGTGTCTTCGAGCGGGAGGTATGGCACCGGGGAGCTGTTTTTT. Protein product: CASSVSSSGRYGTGELFF.

The chain is built from TRBV7-9 and TRBJ1-3, with D maybe TRBD1 (6 bases). CDR1 and CDR2 from the germline V gene are SEHNR and FQNEAQ (reference sequence). The CDR3 consists of 11 residues. Trimming took off 7 bases at V and 8 bases at J, with 9 bases between the two ends. CDR3 nucleotides: TGTGCCAGCAACCCAGGGGACACCATATATTTT. Its translation: CASNPGDTIYF.

This clone was seen once. The chain employs TRBV7-9 and TRBJ2-1, with 11 bases identical to TRBD2. CDR1 and CDR2 from the germline V gene are SEHNR and FQNEAQ (reference sequence). The length of the CDR3 is 16 residues. J lost 10 bases, V lost 5 bases, and 13 bases had no gene match. The CDR3 is CASSARRLAGGGEQFF. The CDR3 DNA reads TGTGCCAGCAGCGCACGAAGGCTAGCGGGAGGAGGCGAGCAGTTCTTC.

V and J are TRBV4-2 and TRBJ2-3; D remains ambiguous. The V gene's germline CDR1 is LGHNA and CDR2 YNFKEQ. The CDR3 runs 14 residues. Trimming cost V 0 bases and J 4 bases, with 8 bases left between them. This chain's CDR3 is CASSQDKHADTQYF. CDR3 bases: TGTGCCAGCAGCCAAGATAAGCACGCAGATACGCAGTATTTT.

V usage is TRBV5-5 and J usage is TRBJ1-4, with 7 positions matching TRBD1. This CDR3 has 16 residues. The germline CDR1 and CDR2 sequences are SGHKS and YYEKEE (reference sequence). Trimming cost V 0 bases and J 4 bases; bases outside gene matches: 6. Here the CDR3 DNA reads TGTGCCAGCAGCTTGGCGCCGGGACAGAATAATGAAAAACTGTTTTTT. It encodes CASSLAPGQNNEKLFF.

The count of this clone is one. The CDR3 protein is CASSATSATNEQFF. CDR3 bases: TGTGCCAGCAGCGCGACTAGCGCCACCAATGAGCAGTTCTTC. The J gene is TRBJ2-1, the V gene TRBV7-3; TRBD2 aligns across 8 bases. Germline values: CDR1 SGHTA, CDR2 FQGTGA. Losses at the gene ends were 5 bases for V and 6 bases for J; bases not matched to a gene: 6. CDR3 length: 14 residues.

The gene calls are TRBV2 and TRBJ2-2, with D hard to call. V shed 3 bases and J shed 4 bases, with 12 bases lying between them. Germline V gene data show CDR1 as SNHLY and CDR2 as FYNNEI. The CDR3 covers 15 residues. CDR3 nucleotide sequence: TGTGCCAGCAGTGAGAAGCGTTCGGGCACCGGGGAGCTGTTTTTT. Its protein product is CASSEKRSGTGELFF.

This chain connects TRBV9 to TRBJ2-1; 9 bases match TRBD2. After removal of 3 bases from V and 0 bases from J, the junction contained 7 bases not matched to a gene. CDR1 and CDR2 (germline): SGDLS, YYNGEE. The length of the CDR3 is 17 residues. Written as DNA, the CDR3 is TGTGCCAGCAGCGATACCTGGCGGGGGGGCTCCTACAATGAGCAGTTCTTC. Protein product: CASSDTWRGGSYNEQFF.

There are a few counts of this clone. The V and J genes are TRBV15 and TRBJ2-7; the match to TRBD2 covers 10 bases. CDR3 length: 15 amino acids. J lost 2 bases, V lost 1 base, and 2 bases had no gene match. Germline lookup yields CDR1 LNHNV and CDR2 YYDKDF (reference sequence). CDR3 region: CATSRGLAGAYEQYF. In nucleotides, the CDR3 is TGTGCCACCAGCAGAGGCCTAGCGGGGGCCTACGAGCAGTACTTC. Supplemented by reference TRBV15 and TRBJ2-7, the full variable domain reads DAMVIQNPRYQVTQFGKPVTLSCSQTLNHNVMYWYQQKSSQAPKLLFHYYDKDFNNEADTPDNFQSRRPNTSFCFLDIRSPGLGDTAMYLCATSRGLAGAYEQYFGPGTRLTVT.

This rearrangement joins TRBV7-3 to TRBJ2-1; perhaps TRBD2 as D (6 bases). The CDR3 covers 13 residues. Deletions cut 1 base from V and 6 bases from J, with 7 bases between. Looked up from germline, CDR1 is SGHTA and CDR2 is FQGTGA. The CDR3 spells CASSLMRGNEQFF. The CDR3, as DNA: TGTGCCAGCAGCTTAATGCGGGGCAATGAGCAGTTCTTC.

V usage is TRBV4-1 and J usage is TRBJ1-4; D is unresolved. V dropped 2 bases and J dropped 0 bases, with 10 bases sitting between them. In germline, CDR1 is MGHRA, CDR2 YSYEKL. CDR3 length: 16 amino acids. For the CDR3, the DNA is TGCGCCAGCAGCCAATTACCAACTTCAACTAATGAAAAACTGTTTTTT. Translating gives CASSQLPTSTNEKLFF.

J is TRBJ2-7 and V is TRBV7-7; D unclear. Germline V gene lookup returns CDR1 SSHAT and CDR2 FNYEAQ (reference sequence). V was shortened by 5 bases and J by 6 bases, with 14 bases between the two germline ends. CDR3 size: 13 residues. As DNA, the CDR3 is TGTGCCAGCAGCCCAGCCCCTGGGCGCGAGCAGTACTTC. Residues: CASSPAPGREQYF.

This chain links TRBV5-1 with TRBJ1-1; D gene unclear. This CDR3 comprises 13 residues. Trimming shortened V by 0 bases and J by 8 bases, and 11 bases separated the two germline ends. Germline V lookup: CDR1 SGHRS, CDR2 YFSETQ. DNA for the CDR3: TGCGCCAGCAGCTTGGCCGGACTGAGGGAAGCTTTCTTT. Translating it yields CASSLAGLREAFF. Full variable domain (remainder filled in from reference TRBV5-1 and TRBJ1-1): KAGVTQTPRYLIKTRGQQVTLSCSPISGHRSVSWYQQTPGQGLQFLFEYFSETQRNKGNFPGRFSGRQFSNSRSEMNVSTLELGDSALYLCASSLAGLREAFFGQGTRLTVV.